This passage covers 22 T cell receptor beta chains from one sample sequenced in a study of T-cell reconstitution after alpha-beta-depleted transplantation in children. Using unique molecular identifiers, the investigators prepared the TCRbeta library. TCRdb recomputed calls from the PCR reads with MiXCR, one row per CDR3 protein. The sample consists of 750,000 to 950,000 distinct CDR3 sequences, roughly 16% of them appearing once. Sequencing was performed on PBMCs, mostly from graft donor cells, taken 360 days after TCRalphabeta/CD19-depleted stem cell transplant. These receptors were taken from a male patient between 5 and 17 years old who had a stem cell transplant for acute lymphoblastic leukemia, so the T cells may come from the graft donor.

CDR3 region: CASSFYNQPQHF. CDR3 coding DNA: TGTGCCAGCAGTTTTTACAATCAGCCCCAGCATTTT. The gene calls are TRBV28 and TRBJ1-5; D is unresolved. CDR3 length: 12 residues. Germline-derived CDR1 and CDR2 are MDHEN and SYDVKM. With 3 bases removed from V and 3 bases from J, the gap between germline ends came to 3 bases.

This clonotype has a handful of counts. The chain links TRBV20-1 to TRBJ2-3; TRBD2 aligns across 7 bases. This CDR3 is 14 amino acids long. Germline lookup yields CDR1 DFQATT and CDR2 SNEGSKA (reference sequence). CDR3 loop: CSLERPGGSDTQYF. The CDR3 DNA reads TGCAGCCTAGAACGGCCGGGAGGCTCAGATACGCAGTATTTT.

This sequence joins TRBV5-1 and TRBJ2-3; the match to TRBD2 covers 12 bases. The CDR3 is 18 residues long. Unmatched junction bases numbered 9, after V lost 4 bases and J lost 0 bases. Germline V gives CDR1 SGHRS, CDR2 YFSETQ. As DNA, the CDR3 is TGCGCCAGCAGCCTAACTAGCGGGAGGTTACCTAGCACAGATACGCAGTATTTT. Its protein is CASSLTSGRLPSTDTQYF.

CDR3 in DNA: TGCGCCAGCAGCTCGCCCGGGGCCCTCGGCTATGGCTACACCTTC. Amino acid sequence: CASSSPGALGYGYTF. J is TRBJ1-2 and V is TRBV5-1, with a weak D call TRBD1 (5 bases). Germline V CDR1 and CDR2: SGHRS, YFSETQ. The CDR3 consists of 15 residues. Trimming cost V 3 bases and J 4 bases, with 16 bases left between them.

This clonotype was counted between two and nine times. The gene calls are TRBV10-3 and TRBJ1-4; TRBD1 matches 7 bases. The trim removed 5 bases at V and 5 bases at J, leaving 5 bases unmatched. The CDR3 is 14 residues long. Germline CDR1 ENHRY, CDR2 SYGVKD. In nucleotides, the CDR3 is TGTGCCATCAGTCCGGGACAGAGCAATGAAAAACTGTTTTTT. It encodes CAISPGQSNEKLFF.

This clonotype turned up a few times. The chain is built from TRBV18 and TRBJ2-1, with 8 bases matching TRBD2. The germline CDR1 and CDR2 sequences are KGHSH and LQKENI. The V and J ends lost 3 bases and 7 bases, in that order; junction bases with no gene match: 8. This CDR3 has 15 amino acids. The CDR3 coding sequence is TGTGCCAGCTCACCCCTAACGGGAGGGTCTAATGAGCAGTTCTTC. Its translation: CASSPLTGGSNEQFF.

This clonotype appeared a few times. This rearrangement joins TRBV5-1 to TRBJ2-7; 7 nucleotides agree with TRBD1. Trimming at V came to 1 base and at J to 5 bases, leaving 15 bases not matched to a gene. Germline CDR1 reads SGHRS; CDR2 reads YFSETQ. The CDR3 sequence is 17 residues long. The CDR3 protein is CASSLFRATGDRHEQYF. The CDR3 DNA is TGCGCCAGCAGCTTGTTTAGGGCCACAGGGGATCGCCACGAGCAGTACTTC. Variable domain in full (rest from reference TRBV5-1 and TRBJ2-7): KAGVTQTPRYLIKTRGQQVTLSCSPISGHRSVSWYQQTPGQGLQFLFEYFSETQRNKGNFPGRFSGRQFSNSRSEMNVSTLELGDSALYLCASSLFRATGDRHEQYFGPGTRLTVT.

The V and J genes are TRBV6-5 and TRBJ1-5; tentatively, D is TRBD1 (5 bases). This CDR3 contains 15 residues. Trimming cost V 5 bases and J 2 bases, with 13 bases left between them. Looked up from germline, CDR1 is MNHEY and CDR2 is SVGAGI. The CDR3 coding sequence is TGTGCCAGCAGTCACGCAGGGAGCGGCAATCAGCCCCAGCATTTT. Amino acid sequence: CASSHAGSGNQPQHF.

This clonotype was seen repeatedly, ten times or more. V usage is TRBV10-3 and J usage is TRBJ2-5, with no clear D. Germline assignment: CDR1 ENHRY and CDR2 SYGVKD. Trimming took off 2 bases at V and 13 bases at J, with 17 bases between the two ends. This CDR3 region has 13 residues. The chain's CDR3 is CAISERAEGIRYF. The CDR3 coding sequence is TGTGCCATCAGTGAGAGGGCAGAAGGAATTCGGTACTTC.

The chain recombines TRBV20-1 with TRBJ1-5; a weak D match, TRBD1 (5 bases). The CDR3 contains 14 residues. Germline V gene sequence: CDR1 DFQATT, CDR2 SNEGSKA (reference sequence). The ends were cut back, 5 bases at V and 0 bases at J, with 11 bases in the middle. The CDR3 region is CSAEGYYSNQPQHF. Here the CDR3 DNA reads TGCAGTGCTGAGGGGTATTATAGCAATCAGCCCCAGCATTTT.

This clonotype was detected a few times. The chain has TRBV5-6 and TRBJ1-2; TRBD1 might be the D (6 bases). The V gene's germline CDR1 is SGHDT and CDR2 YYEEEE. The CDR3 totals 15 residues. The V end lost 4 bases, the J end lost 2 bases, and 15 bases lay between the germline ends. CDR3 protein: CASSPRGHGNYGYTF. CDR3 nucleotides: TGTGCCAGCAGCCCCCGGGGACATGGAAACTATGGCTACACCTTC.

The chain recombines TRBV19 with TRBJ2-3; no definite D call. Germline values: CDR1 LNHDA, CDR2 SQIVND (reference sequence). V lost 4 bases and J lost 0, with 14 bases in between. The CDR3 is made up of 16 amino acids. The CDR3 DNA is TGTGCCAGTAGTAAGACTCCCTATACTAGCACAGATACGCAGTATTTT. It encodes CASSKTPYTSTDTQYF.

The V gene is TRBV5-1, the J gene TRBJ2-7, with a tentative D call TRBD2 (5 bases). Trimming cost V 0 bases and J 2 bases, with 9 bases left between them. CDR3 size: 14 residues. Per the germline V gene, CDR1 is SGHRS and CDR2 is YFSETQ. Here the CDR3 reads CASSLEVAPYEQYF. The CDR3 DNA is TGCGCCAGCAGCTTGGAAGTAGCGCCCTACGAGCAGTACTTC.

CDR3 bases: TGTGCCAGCATCCTGGGGCATGAGCAGTTCTTC. Encoded protein: CASILGHEQFF. The chain couples TRBV12-3 or TRBV12-4 to TRBJ2-1; tentatively, D is TRBD1 (5 bases). The CDR3 sequence is 11 residues long. The germline V and J ends were trimmed by 7 bases and 8 bases, with 9 bases remaining between them.

The V call is TRBV24-1, the J call TRBJ2-5; D not certain. Trimming took 3 bases from V and 5 from J, leaving 9 bases between them. This CDR3 is built from 13 residues. The germline V gene encodes CDR1 KGHDR and CDR2 SFDVKD. The CDR3 region has the DNA TGTGCCACCAGTGATACCATCGGGGAGACCCAGTACTTC. Translation gives CATSDTIGETQYF.

This clonotype was picked up a small number of times. The rearrangement joins TRBV20-1 to TRBJ2-3; D ambiguous. CDR3 length equals 15 residues. The germline gives CDR1 DFQATT, CDR2 SNEGSKA (reference sequence). V dropped 5 bases and J dropped 3 bases, with 18 bases sitting between them. CDR3 coding DNA: TGCAGTGCTCCCCCCCTAGAGCCGCCTACAGATACGCAGTATTTT. This translates into CSAPPLEPPTDTQYF.

This clonotype was counted a few times. The V gene is TRBV12-3 or TRBV12-4, the J gene TRBJ1-5; TRBD1 might be the D (5 bases). The CDR3 is 15 residues long. Trimming removed 3 bases at V and 1 base at J, with 10 bases between. Here the CDR3 reads CASSFRQGSNQPQHF. DNA for the CDR3: TGTGCCAGCAGTTTCCGGCAGGGAAGCAATCAGCCCCAGCATTTT.

This clonotype was observed many times. The J gene is TRBJ2-1, the V gene TRBV5-1, with a weak D call TRBD2 (6 bases). CDR3 size: 16 residues. The V end lost 6 bases, the J end lost 7 bases, and 23 bases lay between the germline ends. Germline CDR1 is SGHRS and CDR2 is YFSETQ. CDR3 nucleotide sequence: TGCGCCAGCAAGGGAGGTTCCATCATCAAGGCAAATGAGCAGTTCTTC. Residues: CASKGGSIIKANEQFF.

This chain joins TRBV11-2 and TRBJ1-1, with D hard to call. This CDR3 has 13 residues. Trimming took off 5 bases at V and 3 bases at J, with 10 bases between the two ends. Germline CDR1 reads SGHAT; CDR2 reads FQNNGV. The CDR3 region is CASSARAYTEAFF. The DNA for the CDR3 is TGTGCCAGCAGCGCAAGGGCTTACACTGAAGCTTTCTTT. Full variable domain (remainder filled in from reference TRBV11-2 and TRBJ1-1): EAGVAQSPRYKIIEKRQSVAFWCNPISGHATLYWYQQILGQGPKLLIQFQNNGVVDDSQLPKDRFSAERLKGVDSTLKIQPAKLEDSAVYLCASSARAYTEAFFGQGTRLTVV.

J is TRBJ1-2 and V is TRBV6-1; D not resolved. Deletions cut 6 bases from V and 8 bases from J, with 19 bases between. The CDR3 runs to 14 residues. Germline V CDR1 and CDR2: MNHNS, SASEGT. CDR3 nucleotides: TGTGCCAGCAGCCGGTGGGGTGAAGAGGAAGGCTACACCTTC. The encoded protein is CASSRWGEEEGYTF.

The V and J genes are TRBV20-1 and TRBJ1-1, with D possibly matching TRBD1 (6 bases). Germline CDR1 is DFQATT and CDR2 is SNEGSKA (reference sequence). V lost 3 bases and J 5 bases, leaving 10 bases between the germline ends. CDR3 length: 12 amino acids. DNA for the CDR3: TGCAGTGCTAGGGCAGGGGAAACTGAAGCTTTCTTT. Translating it yields CSARAGETEAFF.

This clonotype was picked up many times. V is TRBV3-1 and J is TRBJ2-6; D is perhaps TRBD1 or TRBD2 (5 bases each). The CDR3 is 15 residues long. V gave up 3 bases and J gave up 4 bases, with 10 bases separating them. Germline V gives CDR1 LGHDT, CDR2 YNNKEL (reference sequence). Here the CDR3 reads CASSQGVSGANVLTF. The CDR3 DNA is TGTGCCAGCAGCCAGGGGGTCTCGGGGGCCAACGTCCTGACTTTC.